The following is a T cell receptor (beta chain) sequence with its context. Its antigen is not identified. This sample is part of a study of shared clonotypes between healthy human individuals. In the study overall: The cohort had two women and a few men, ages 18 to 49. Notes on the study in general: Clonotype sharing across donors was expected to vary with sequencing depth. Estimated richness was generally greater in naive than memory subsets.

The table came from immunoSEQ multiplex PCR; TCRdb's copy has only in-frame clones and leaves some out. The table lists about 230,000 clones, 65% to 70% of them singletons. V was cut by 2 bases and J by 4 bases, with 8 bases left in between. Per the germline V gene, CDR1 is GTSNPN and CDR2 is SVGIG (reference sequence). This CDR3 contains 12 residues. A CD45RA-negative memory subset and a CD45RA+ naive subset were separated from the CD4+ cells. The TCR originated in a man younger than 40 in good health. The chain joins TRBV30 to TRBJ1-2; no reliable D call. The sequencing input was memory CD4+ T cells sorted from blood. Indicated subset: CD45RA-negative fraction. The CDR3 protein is CAWSIGTYGYTF. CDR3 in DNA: TGTGCCTGGAGTATAGGTACCTATGGCTACACCTTC.